This entry describes one T cell receptor beta chain. Sequencing was performed with immunoSEQ multiplex PCR; in TCRdb, only in-frame clones are kept and a portion is missing. The table lists more than 15,000 clones, roughly 75% of them singletons. Unmatched junction bases numbered 9, after V lost 6 bases and J lost 0 bases. The CDR3 sequence is 18 residues long. Germline V CDR1 and CDR2: SNHLY, FYNNEI. These data originate in a study of blood T cell repertoires in COVID-19. Turning to the study itself: From the United States, Italy and Spain came samples of acute and convalescent COVID-19.

The V call is TRBV2, the J call TRBJ2-6; 9 nucleotides agree with TRBD1. The sequencing input was peripheral blood. The TCR sequence derives from a man between 60 and 75 years old with active or convalescent COVID-19. The CDR3 loop is CASRVRGQGNSGANVLTF. DNA of the CDR3: TGTGCCAGCAGGGTCCGGGGACAGGGTAACTCTGGGGCCAACGTCCTGACTTTC.